A single sample gave rise to the 21 T cell receptor beta chains below, sequenced in a study of low-dose radiotherapy and immunotherapy resistance in tumors (dated by TCRdb to the early 2020s). To make first-strand cDNA, Superscript III was used along with a set of TRAV- and TRBV-specific primers so that both the TCRalpha and TCRbeta chains were covered. TCRs were amplified with Phusion for 20 to 25 PCR cycles, with a constant-region primer paired with the adapter attached to the V primers. TCRdb took the public reads, trimmed them with fastp at Q25, ran MiXCR for clone calling and kept in-frame beta chains. When rows share a CDR3 protein, they turn into one entry using the most common DNA and genes. This sample holds some 10,000 distinct CDR3 sequences; roughly two thirds were observed only once. The ten top clones hold around 7.1% of the sample. The receptors shown here come from a human donor with advanced metastatic prostate, ovarian, gallbladder or colorectal cancer (not recorded which). This table probably holds off-target reads from a library built for another chain.

This sequence joins TRBV5-1 and TRBJ1-5; possible D gene TRBD1, 6 bases. Per the germline V gene, CDR1 is SGHRS and CDR2 is YFSETQ. The V end lost 2 bases, the J end lost 2 bases, and 8 bases lay between the germline ends. This CDR3 is 14 amino acids long. The CDR3 here is CASSLSGGNQPQHF. The CDR3 DNA follows: TGCGCCAGCAGCTTATCAGGGGGCAATCAGCCCCAGCATTTT.

The genes are TRBV5-6 and TRBJ2-7, with D possibly matching TRBD1 (5 bases). CDR1 is SGHDT, CDR2 YYEEEE, per germline. CDR3 length: 13 amino acids. V was clipped by 5 bases and J by 5 bases, with 14 bases between them. Here the CDR3 DNA reads TGTGCCAGCAGTAAGACAGAAGGGAACGAGCAGTACTTC. This sequence encodes CASSKTEGNEQYF.

This clonotype appeared once. J is TRBJ2-3 and V is TRBV5-1, with 8 bases matching TRBD1. Trimming removed 3 bases from V and 3 bases from J; junction bases left unmatched: 6. The CDR3 is 15 residues long. Germline CDR1 and CDR2: SGHRS and YFSETQ. CDR3 region: CASSSWGQATDTQYF. For the CDR3, the DNA is TGCGCCAGCAGCTCGTGGGGACAGGCGACAGATACGCAGTATTTT.

This clonotype was counted a few times. This chain connects TRBV6-2 or TRBV6-3 to TRBJ2-7, with 13 bases fitting TRBD2. The CDR3 has 20 amino acids. J lost 6 bases, V lost 0 bases, and 17 bases had no gene match. The germline CDR1 and CDR2 sequences are MNHEY and SVGEGT. The CDR3 here is CASSYSILDVGLAGVGEQYF. DNA of the CDR3: TGTGCCAGCAGTTACTCGATCCTCGATGTTGGACTAGCGGGAGTCGGCGAGCAGTACTTC.

This clonotype was seen a handful of times. V gene TRBV29-1 combines with J gene TRBJ2-7; possibly TRBD1 for D (6 bases). The germline V and J ends were trimmed by 6 bases and 3 bases, with 18 bases remaining between them. The CDR3 is made up of 14 amino acids. Germline V gene lookup returns CDR1 SQVTM and CDR2 ANQGSEA. The CDR3 DNA follows: TGCAGCGTCCTCACAGGGCGGTTGGGCTACGAGCAGTACTTC. Translation: CSVLTGRLGYEQYF.

V is TRBV7-8 and J is TRBJ1-1; TRBD1 matches 8 bases. CDR3 size: 15 residues. V gave up 5 bases and J gave up 5 bases; unmatched junction bases: 10. Germline CDR1 is SGHVS and CDR2 is FQNEAQ. CDR3 protein: CASSPWTGQGTEAFF. The DNA of the CDR3 is TGTGCCAGCAGCCCGTGGACAGGGCAGGGAACTGAAGCTTTCTTT.

This clonotype was observed a handful of times. Here the CDR3 DNA reads TGTGCCAGCAGCTTTGTACAGGGGGCGGCAGATACGCAGTATTTT. Translation gives CASSFVQGAADTQYF. The chain joins TRBV7-9 to TRBJ2-3; TRBD1 aligns across 9 bases. This CDR3 comprises 15 residues. Unmatched junction bases numbered 5, after V lost 3 bases and J lost 4 bases. Germline CDR1 SEHNR, CDR2 FQNEAQ (reference sequence).

The V and J genes are TRBV13 and TRBJ2-4; 7 bases agree with TRBD2. J lost 1 base, V lost 5 bases, and 5 bases had no gene match. This CDR3 comprises 15 residues. Germline V CDR1 and CDR2: PRHDT, FYEKMQ (reference sequence). The CDR3 sequence is CASSPRGEAKNIQYF. The CDR3 DNA sequence: TGTGCCAGCAGCCCTCGGGGGGAGGCCAAAAACATTCAGTACTTC.

The chain uses TRBV29-1 and TRBJ1-5; tentative D call: TRBD1 (5 bases). Per the germline V gene, CDR1 is SQVTM and CDR2 is ANQGSEA. This CDR3 region has 12 residues. Trimming removed 4 bases at V and 5 bases at J, with 9 bases between. This CDR3 is CSVGSGDQPQHF. In nucleotides, the CDR3 is TGCAGCGTTGGATCGGGGGATCAGCCCCAGCATTTT.

The CDR3 region is CSASTGHSLGGYEQYF. The CDR3, as DNA: TGCAGTGCTAGCACAGGACACTCCCTAGGGGGTTACGAGCAGTACTTC. The rearrangement links TRBV20-1 to TRBJ2-7; maybe TRBD1 (6 bases). This CDR3 comprises 16 residues. The germline V gene has CDR1 DFQATT and CDR2 SNEGSKA (reference sequence). Deletions cut 3 bases from V and 4 bases from J, with 22 bases between.

The V gene is TRBV5-1, the J gene TRBJ2-1; D tentatively fits TRBD1 or TRBD2 (6 bases each). The V end lost 4 bases, the J end lost 10 bases, and 21 bases lay between the germline ends. Looked up from germline, CDR1 is SGHRS and CDR2 is YFSETQ. This CDR3 is 15 amino acids long. The CDR3 loop is CASSPLGGHMGEQFF. The CDR3 region has the DNA TGCGCCAGCAGCCCGCTCGGGGGCCACATGGGAGAGCAGTTCTTC.

J is TRBJ2-1 and V is TRBV28; TRBD2 agrees at 12 bases. CDR3 size: 16 residues. Germline values: CDR1 MDHEN, CDR2 SYDVKM. Trimming cost V 2 bases and J 7 bases; bases outside gene matches: 6. CDR3 bases: TGTGCCAGCAGTTTAGCCCGGACTAGCGGGAAAAATGAGCAGTTCTTC. Protein sequence: CASSLARTSGKNEQFF.

The genes are TRBV6-2 or TRBV6-3 and TRBJ2-3; TRBD1 agrees at 8 bases. The germline CDR1 and CDR2 sequences are MNHEY and SVGEGT. With 2 bases clipped from V and 5 bases from J, the junction kept 6 bases outside the gene matches. CDR3 length: 15 amino acids. CDR3 sequence (DNA): TGTGCCAGCAGTTACGGACAGGGAGCTGTAGATACGCAGTATTTT. Translating it yields CASSYGQGAVDTQYF.

The chain has TRBV6-2 or TRBV6-3 and TRBJ2-1; 10 nucleotides match TRBD2. V lost 2 bases, J lost 7 bases, and 5 bases stayed unmatched. Germline V gene lookup returns CDR1 MNHEY and CDR2 SVGEGT. CDR3 length: 15 amino acids. The CDR3 DNA follows: TGTGCCAGCAGTTACCTAGCGGGAGTGTTGAATGAGCAGTTCTTC. This encodes CASSYLAGVLNEQFF.

The rearrangement links TRBV2 to TRBJ2-2; tentatively, D is TRBD1 (6 bases). V lost 1 base, J lost 4 bases, and 7 bases lay in between. The germline V gene has CDR1 SNHLY and CDR2 FYNNEI. The CDR3 totals 14 residues. This chain's CDR3 is CASSEGTATGELFF. The CDR3 DNA sequence: TGTGCCAGCAGTGAAGGGACAGCCACCGGGGAGCTGTTTTTT.

The chain is built from TRBV4-2 and TRBJ2-7; TRBD2 might be the D (5 bases). CDR1 is LGHNA, CDR2 YNFKEQ, per germline. The CDR3 extends over 14 amino acids. V gave up 1 base and J gave up 3 bases, with 10 bases separating them. The CDR3 sequence: CASSQVGGGYEQYF. As DNA, the CDR3 is TGTGCCAGCAGCCAAGTAGGAGGCGGCTACGAGCAGTACTTC.

The chain has TRBV7-2 and TRBJ2-2; unclear D gene. Trimming cost V 5 bases and J 3 bases, with 7 bases left between them. Germline V lookup: CDR1 SGHTA, CDR2 FQGNSA. This CDR3 is 13 amino acids long. The CDR3 loop is CASSPRHTGELFF. CDR3 nucleotide sequence: TGTGCCAGCAGCCCAAGACACACCGGGGAGCTGTTTTTT.

The chain joins TRBV29-1 to TRBJ2-7, with 8 bases aligning to TRBD1. Germline values: CDR1 SQVTM, CDR2 ANQGSEA. The CDR3 consists of 12 residues. The V segment lost 6 bases and the J segment 4 bases; nucleotides outside the gene matches: 5. CDR3 loop: CSVDRGGYEQYF. In DNA form, the CDR3 reads TGCAGCGTCGACAGGGGTGGTTACGAGCAGTACTTC.

The genes are TRBV27 and TRBJ1-1, with a tentative D call TRBD1 (5 bases). The CDR3 is 14 residues long. Per the germline V gene, CDR1 is MNHEY and CDR2 is SMNVEV (reference sequence). Trimming stripped 5 bases from V and 4 bases from J, with 14 bases between. The CDR3 reads CASSPDWGGTEAFF. In nucleotides, the CDR3 is TGTGCCAGCAGTCCCGATTGGGGCGGCACTGAAGCTTTCTTT.

The chain carries TRBV5-6 and TRBJ2-3; D is uncertain. The CDR3 has 11 amino acids. Germline V lookup: CDR1 SGHDT, CDR2 YYEEEE. V was clipped by 1 base and J by 7 bases, with 4 bases between them. The CDR3 DNA is TGTGCCAGCAGCTTGACAAATACGCAGTATTTT. This sequence encodes CASSLTNTQYF.

The V gene is TRBV20-1, the J gene TRBJ2-7, with D tentatively TRBD1 or TRBD2 (5 bases each). The germline V gene has CDR1 DFQATT and CDR2 SNEGSKA (reference sequence). The CDR3 covers 14 residues. The V end lost 5 bases, the J end lost 2 bases, and 16 bases lay between the germline ends. Here the CDR3 DNA reads TGCAGTGCTGAACCCTGGGACGGCGCCTACGAGCAGTACTTC. Translating it yields CSAEPWDGAYEQYF.